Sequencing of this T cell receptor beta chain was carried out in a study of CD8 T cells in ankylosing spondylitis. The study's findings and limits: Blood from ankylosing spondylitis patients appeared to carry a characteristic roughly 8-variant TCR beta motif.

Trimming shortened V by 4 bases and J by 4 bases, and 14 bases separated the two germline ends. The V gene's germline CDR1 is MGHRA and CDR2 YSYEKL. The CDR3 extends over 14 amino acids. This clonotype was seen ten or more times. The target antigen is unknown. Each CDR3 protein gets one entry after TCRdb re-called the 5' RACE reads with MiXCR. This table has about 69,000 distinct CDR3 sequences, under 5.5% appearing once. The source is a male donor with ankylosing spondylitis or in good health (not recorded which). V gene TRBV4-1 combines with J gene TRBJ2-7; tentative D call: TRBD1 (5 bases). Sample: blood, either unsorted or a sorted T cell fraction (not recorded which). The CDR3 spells CASSLSSGYYEQYF. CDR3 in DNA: TGCGCCAGCAGCCTATCCTCAGGGTATTACGAGCAGTACTTC.